These 7 T cell receptor beta chains were all obtained from the same sample, sequenced in a study of identical twins. TCRdb processed the 5' RACE reads anew with MiXCR; each CDR3 protein has one entry. This table has about 240,000 distinct CDR3 sequences, about 10% appearing once. Sample: memory T cells sorted from blood. The source of these receptors is a middle-aged man in good health.

This clonotype was observed at least ten times. This chain joins TRBV5-4 and TRBJ2-3; a weak D match, TRBD1 (5 bases). CDR1 is SGHNT, CDR2 YYREEE, per germline (reference sequence). There are 19 residues in the CDR3. The V gene lost 3 bases and the J gene lost 0 bases, with 23 bases spanning the gap. DNA of the CDR3: TGTGCCAGCAGCTCCCAGGCAGGAACCAGGGTGAAAAGCACAGATACGCAGTATTTT. Amino acid sequence: CASSSQAGTRVKSTDTQYF.

The V and J genes are TRBV30 and TRBJ2-1; 11 bases match TRBD2. The V gene end was trimmed by 4 bases and the J gene end by 5 bases; junction bases not matched to a gene: 16. Germline lookup yields CDR1 GTSNPN and CDR2 SVGIG (reference sequence). CDR3 length: 18 amino acids. The DNA for the CDR3 is TGTGCCTGGATCCCCAGGGGGGCTAGCGGGAGGCCTAACAATGAGCAGTTCTTC. It specifies CAWIPRGASGRPNNEQFF.

In this sample, this clonotype turned up a few times. The rearrangement joins TRBV7-2 to TRBJ1-6; no definite D call. The CDR3 contains 12 residues. The V gene lost 8 bases and the J gene lost 10 bases, with 12 bases spanning the gap. CDR1 is SGHTA, CDR2 FQGNSA, per germline. The CDR3 DNA follows: TGTGCCAGCTCGCAGAATTTATCACCCCTCCACTTT. Encoded protein: CASSQNLSPLHF.

This clonotype was counted many times. This chain joins TRBV3-1 and TRBJ2-2, with 7 positions matching TRBD1. From germline, CDR1 is LGHDT and CDR2 YNNKEL (reference sequence). This CDR3 region has 16 residues. J gave up 0 bases and V 4 bases, and 5 bases lay outside the gene matches. CDR3 nucleotide sequence: TGTGCCAGCAGCCCTTGGACAGGAACGAACACCGGGGAGCTGTTTTTT. Protein product: CASSPWTGTNTGELFF.

A few counts support this clonotype. The chain couples TRBV7-2 to TRBJ2-1; 9 nucleotides align to TRBD2. Germline-derived CDR1 and CDR2 are SGHTA and FQGNSA. CDR3 length: 14 amino acids. V was pared by 3 bases and J by 9 bases, with 6 bases of the junction left unmatched. The DNA for the CDR3 is TGTGCCAGCAGCTTTCTCGGCGGGGGGGTTGAGCAGTTCTTC. This codes for CASSFLGGGVEQFF.

The chain carries TRBV20-1 and TRBJ2-1, with a tentative D call TRBD2 (5 bases). V dropped 6 bases and J dropped 4 bases, with 10 bases sitting between them. Germline CDR1 is DFQATT and CDR2 is SNEGSKA (reference sequence). The CDR3 length is 12 residues. CDR3 bases: TGCAGTGCCCTGGACTGGTACAATGAGCAGTTCTTC. This encodes CSALDWYNEQFF.

This clonotype was seen more than once but under ten times. This chain joins TRBV4-3 and TRBJ2-2, with D tentatively TRBD1 (6 bases). The CDR3 spans 17 residues. From germline, CDR1 is LGHNA and CDR2 YSLEER. V lost 4 bases, J lost 4 bases, and 19 bases lay in between. The CDR3 sequence: CASSPLTGSHATGELFF. DNA of the CDR3: TGCGCCAGCAGCCCCTTGACAGGTAGCCACGCCACCGGGGAGCTGTTTTTT.